This entry is about one T cell receptor beta chain. The sample originates from a study of blood T cell repertoires in COVID-19. For the study at large: COVID-19 samples, acute and convalescent, were from the United States, Italy and Spain.

CDR3 length: 13 amino acids. After removal of 6 bases from V and 3 bases from J, the junction contained 4 bases not matched to a gene. Germline CDR1 is MDHEN and CDR2 is SYDVKM. Per the authors' pipeline: By means of reference gene primer amplification, nucleated cell counts were estimated. Clones were read by immunoSEQ multiplex PCR, and TCRdb kept only the in-frame ones, dropping some. V, J and clone size are taken as reported in that table, and D and trimming were inferred from the DNA itself. This sample has approximately 240,000 clones, with around 82% found just once. The sample was peripheral blood. This sequence joins TRBV28 and TRBJ1-1; 7 bases line up with TRBD1. The receptor comes from a woman aged 80 or over with active or convalescent COVID-19. In nucleotides, the CDR3 is TGTGCCAGCAGAACTCAGGGGGACACTGAAGCTTTCTTT. Amino acid sequence: CASRTQGDTEAFF.